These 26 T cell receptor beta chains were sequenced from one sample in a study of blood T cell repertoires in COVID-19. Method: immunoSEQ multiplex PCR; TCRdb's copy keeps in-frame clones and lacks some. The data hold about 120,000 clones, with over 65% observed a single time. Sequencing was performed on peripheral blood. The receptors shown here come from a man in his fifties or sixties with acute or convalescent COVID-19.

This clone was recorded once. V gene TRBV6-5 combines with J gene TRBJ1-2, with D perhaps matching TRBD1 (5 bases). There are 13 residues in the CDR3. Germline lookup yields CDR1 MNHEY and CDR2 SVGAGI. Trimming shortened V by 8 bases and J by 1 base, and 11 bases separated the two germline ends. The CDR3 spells CASQGRDNYGYTF. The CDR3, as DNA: TGTGCCAGCCAGGGCAGGGATAACTATGGCTACACCTTC.

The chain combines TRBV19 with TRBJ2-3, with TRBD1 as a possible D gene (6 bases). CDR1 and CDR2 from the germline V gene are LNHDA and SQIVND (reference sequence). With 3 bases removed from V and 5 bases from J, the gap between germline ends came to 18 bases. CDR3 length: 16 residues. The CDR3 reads CASSIWPFTGKDTQYF. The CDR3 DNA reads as TGTGCCAGTAGTATCTGGCCCTTTACAGGGAAAGATACGCAGTATTTT.

CDR3 sequence (DNA): TGTGCCAGCAGTTACCCCGGGACAGGGGTGGAAGAAAAACTGTTTTTT. Translated, it gives CASSYPGTGVEEKLFF. The V call is TRBV6-2 or TRBV6-3, the J call TRBJ1-4; TRBD1 matches at 10 bases. Germline CDR1 is MNHEY and CDR2 is SVGEGT. The CDR3 totals 16 residues. V lost 2 bases to trimming and J lost 8 bases; unmatched junction nucleotides: 8.

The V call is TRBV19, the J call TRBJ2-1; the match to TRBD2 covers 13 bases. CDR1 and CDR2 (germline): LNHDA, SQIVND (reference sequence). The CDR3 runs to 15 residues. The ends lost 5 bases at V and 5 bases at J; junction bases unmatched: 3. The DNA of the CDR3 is TGTGCCAGTAGTCTCGGGACTAGCGGGAACAATGAGCAGTTCTTC. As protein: CASSLGTSGNNEQFF.

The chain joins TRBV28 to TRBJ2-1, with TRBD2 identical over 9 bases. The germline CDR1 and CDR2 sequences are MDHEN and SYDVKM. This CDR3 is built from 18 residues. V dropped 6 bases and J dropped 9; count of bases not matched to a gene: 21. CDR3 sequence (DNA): TGTGCCAGCAGCTCCGCCTTTCTTAGCGGGAGCCCCAGGAGTGAGCAGTTCTTC. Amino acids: CASSSAFLSGSPRSEQFF. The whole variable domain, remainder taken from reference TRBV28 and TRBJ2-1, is DVKVTQSSRYLVKRTGEKVFLECVQDMDHENMFWYRQDPGLGLRLIYFSYDVKMKEKGDIPEGYSVSREKKERFSLILESASTNQTSMYLCASSSAFLSGSPRSEQFFGPGTRLTVL.

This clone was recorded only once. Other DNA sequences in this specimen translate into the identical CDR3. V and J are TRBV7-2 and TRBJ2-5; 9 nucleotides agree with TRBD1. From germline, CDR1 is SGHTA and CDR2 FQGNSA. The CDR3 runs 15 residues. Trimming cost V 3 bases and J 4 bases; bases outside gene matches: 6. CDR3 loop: CASSLGTGSGETQYF. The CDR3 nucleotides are TGTGCCAGCAGCTTGGGGACAGGGTCTGGAGAGACCCAGTACTTC. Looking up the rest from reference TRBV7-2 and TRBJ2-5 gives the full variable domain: GAGVSQSPSNKVTEKGKDVELRCDPISGHTALYWYRQSLGQGLEFLIYFQGNSAPDKSGLPSDRFSAERTGGSVSTLTIQRTQQEDSAVYLCASSLGTGSGETQYFGPGTRLLVL.

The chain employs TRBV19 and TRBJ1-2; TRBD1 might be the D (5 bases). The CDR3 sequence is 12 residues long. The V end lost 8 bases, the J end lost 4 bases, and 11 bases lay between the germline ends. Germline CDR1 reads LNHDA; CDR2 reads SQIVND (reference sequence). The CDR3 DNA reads TGTGCCAGTTTTGACAGACTCTATGGCTACACCTTC. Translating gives CASFDRLYGYTF.

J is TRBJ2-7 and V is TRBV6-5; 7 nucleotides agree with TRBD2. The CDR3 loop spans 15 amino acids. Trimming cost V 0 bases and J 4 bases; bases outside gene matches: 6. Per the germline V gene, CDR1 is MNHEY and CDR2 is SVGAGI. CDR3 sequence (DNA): TGTGCCAGCAGTTACTCCGAGGGAGGGCCTTACGAGCAGTACTTC. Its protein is CASSYSEGGPYEQYF.

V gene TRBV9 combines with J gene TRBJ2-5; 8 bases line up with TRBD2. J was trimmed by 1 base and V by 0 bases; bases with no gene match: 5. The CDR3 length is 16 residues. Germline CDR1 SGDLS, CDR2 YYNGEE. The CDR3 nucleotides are TGTGCCAGCAGCGTAGGTGGTAGCGGGATCCAAGAGACCCAGTACTTC. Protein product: CASSVGGSGIQETQYF.

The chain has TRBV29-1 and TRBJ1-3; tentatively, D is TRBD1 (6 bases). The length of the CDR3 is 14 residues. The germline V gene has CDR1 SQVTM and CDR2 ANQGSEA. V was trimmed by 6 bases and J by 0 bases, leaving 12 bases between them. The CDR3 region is CSVGTGSSGNTIYF. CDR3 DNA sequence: TGCAGCGTCGGAACAGGGAGCTCTGGAAACACCATATATTTT.

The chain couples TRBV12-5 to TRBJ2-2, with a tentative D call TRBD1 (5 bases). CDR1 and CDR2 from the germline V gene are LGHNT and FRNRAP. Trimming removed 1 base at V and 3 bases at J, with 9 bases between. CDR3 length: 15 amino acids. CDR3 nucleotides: TGTGCTAGTGGTTTGGGACAGACTGACACCGGGGAGCTGTTTTTT. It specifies CASGLGQTDTGELFF.

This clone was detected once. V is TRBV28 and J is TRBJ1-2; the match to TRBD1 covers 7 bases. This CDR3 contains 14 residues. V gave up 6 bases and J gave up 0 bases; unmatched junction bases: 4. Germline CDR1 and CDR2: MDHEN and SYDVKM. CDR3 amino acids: CASSLGQSNYGYTF. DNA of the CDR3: TGTGCCAGCAGCTTGGGACAGTCTAACTATGGCTACACCTTC.

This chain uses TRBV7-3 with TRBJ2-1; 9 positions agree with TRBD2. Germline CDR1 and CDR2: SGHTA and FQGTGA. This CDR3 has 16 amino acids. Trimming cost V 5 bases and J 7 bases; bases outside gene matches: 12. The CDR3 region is CASSPLASGILNEQFF. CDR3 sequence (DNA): TGTGCCAGCAGCCCCCTGGCTAGCGGGATTCTGAATGAGCAGTTCTTC.

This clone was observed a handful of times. The CDR3 reads CASSHRLAGVYEQFF. The CDR3 DNA reads TGTGCCAGCAGCCACCGGCTAGCGGGAGTTTATGAGCAGTTCTTC. V is TRBV6-5 and J is TRBJ2-1, with TRBD2 matching over 10 bases. CDR1 is MNHEY and CDR2 is SVGAGI in the germline V gene. The V gene end was trimmed by 6 bases and the J gene end by 8 bases; junction bases not matched to a gene: 10. CDR3 length equals 15 residues.

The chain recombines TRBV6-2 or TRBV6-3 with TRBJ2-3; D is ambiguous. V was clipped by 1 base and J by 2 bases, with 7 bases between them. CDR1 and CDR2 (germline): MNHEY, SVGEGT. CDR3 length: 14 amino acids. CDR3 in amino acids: CASSYLSVTDTQYF. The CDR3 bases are TGTGCCAGCAGTTACTTGTCAGTCACAGATACGCAGTATTTT.

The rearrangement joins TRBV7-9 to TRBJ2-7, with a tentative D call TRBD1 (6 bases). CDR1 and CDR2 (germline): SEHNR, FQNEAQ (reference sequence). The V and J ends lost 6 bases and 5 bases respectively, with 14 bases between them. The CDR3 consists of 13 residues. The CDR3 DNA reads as TGTGCCAGCAGACCCAGGGGCTTCCACGAGCAGTACTTC. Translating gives CASRPRGFHEQYF.

The CDR3 nucleotides read TGTGCCAGCCGGGACATTAGCACAGATACGCAGTATTTT. Translation gives CASRDISTDTQYF. This sequence joins TRBV2 and TRBJ2-3, with a possible D match to TRBD1 (6 bases). The CDR3 is 13 residues long. Per the germline V gene, CDR1 is SNHLY and CDR2 is FYNNEI. Trimming stripped 8 bases from V and 0 bases from J, with 9 bases between. Full variable domain (missing parts from reference TRBV2 and TRBJ2-3): EPEVTQTPSHQVTQMGQEVILRCVPISNHLYFYWYRQILGQKVEFLVSFYNNEISEKSEIFDDQFSVERPDGSNFTLKIRSTKLEDSAMYFCASRDISTDTQYFGPGTRLTVL.

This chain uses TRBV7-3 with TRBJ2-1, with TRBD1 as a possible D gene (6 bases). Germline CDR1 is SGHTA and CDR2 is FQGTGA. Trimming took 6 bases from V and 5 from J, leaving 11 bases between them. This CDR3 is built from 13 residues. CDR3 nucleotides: TGTGCCAGCAGTTGGGGGCCCAACAATGAGCAGTTCTTC. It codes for CASSWGPNNEQFF.

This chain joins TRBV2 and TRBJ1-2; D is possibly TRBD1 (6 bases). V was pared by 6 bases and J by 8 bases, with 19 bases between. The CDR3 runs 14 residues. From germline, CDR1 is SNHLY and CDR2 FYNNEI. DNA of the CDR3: TGTGCCAGCAGGGTCCTGACAGGAGGCAAGGGCTACACCTTC. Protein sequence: CASRVLTGGKGYTF.

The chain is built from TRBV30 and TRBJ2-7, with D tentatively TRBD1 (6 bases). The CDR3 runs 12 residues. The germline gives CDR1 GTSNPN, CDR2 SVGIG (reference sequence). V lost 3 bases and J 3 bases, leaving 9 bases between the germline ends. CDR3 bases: TGTGCCTGGAGCTCACAGGGCTACGAGCAGTACTTC. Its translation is CAWSSQGYEQYF.

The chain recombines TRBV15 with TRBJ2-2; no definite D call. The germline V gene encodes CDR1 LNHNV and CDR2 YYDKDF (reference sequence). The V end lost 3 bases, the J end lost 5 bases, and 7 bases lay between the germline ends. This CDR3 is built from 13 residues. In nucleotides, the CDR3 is TGTGCCACCAGCAGCGACGGGACCGGGGAGCTGTTTTTT. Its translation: CATSSDGTGELFF.

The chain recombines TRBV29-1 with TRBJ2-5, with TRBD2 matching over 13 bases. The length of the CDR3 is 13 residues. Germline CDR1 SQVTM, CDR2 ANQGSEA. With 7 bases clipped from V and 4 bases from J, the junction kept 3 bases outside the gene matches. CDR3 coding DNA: TGCAGCGCTAGGACTAGCGGGAGAGAGACCCAGTACTTC. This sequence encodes CSARTSGRETQYF.

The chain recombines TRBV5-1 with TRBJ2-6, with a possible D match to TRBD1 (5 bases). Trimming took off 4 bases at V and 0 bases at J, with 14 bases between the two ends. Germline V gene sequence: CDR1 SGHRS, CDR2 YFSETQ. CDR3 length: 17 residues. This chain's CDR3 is CASSKWGESSGANVLTF. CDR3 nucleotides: TGCGCCAGCAGCAAATGGGGCGAGAGCTCTGGGGCCAACGTCCTGACTTTC.

The CDR3 sequence: CAISAISRDSRKPYNEQFF. DNA for the CDR3: TGTGCCATCAGTGCTATCTCTCGCGACTCCCGGAAACCCTACAATGAGCAGTTCTTC. The genes are TRBV10-3 and TRBJ2-1, with D hard to call. Per germline, CDR1 ENHRY and CDR2 SYGVKD. This CDR3 has 19 amino acids. The ends were cut back, 4 bases at V and 2 bases at J, with 24 bases in the middle.

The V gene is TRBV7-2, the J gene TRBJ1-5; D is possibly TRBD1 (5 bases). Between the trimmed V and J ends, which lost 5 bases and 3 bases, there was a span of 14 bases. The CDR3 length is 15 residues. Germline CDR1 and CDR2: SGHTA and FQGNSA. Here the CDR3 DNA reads TGTGCCAGCAGCCCCCCCGACAGCTACAATCAGCCCCAGCATTTT. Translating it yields CASSPPDSYNQPQHF.

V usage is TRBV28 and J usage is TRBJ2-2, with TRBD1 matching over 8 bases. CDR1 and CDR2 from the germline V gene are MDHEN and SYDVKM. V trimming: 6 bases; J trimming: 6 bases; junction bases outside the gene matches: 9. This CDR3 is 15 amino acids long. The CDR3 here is CASSPPRGRPGELFF. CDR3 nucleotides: TGTGCCAGCAGCCCCCCCAGGGGGCGCCCCGGGGAGCTGTTTTTT.